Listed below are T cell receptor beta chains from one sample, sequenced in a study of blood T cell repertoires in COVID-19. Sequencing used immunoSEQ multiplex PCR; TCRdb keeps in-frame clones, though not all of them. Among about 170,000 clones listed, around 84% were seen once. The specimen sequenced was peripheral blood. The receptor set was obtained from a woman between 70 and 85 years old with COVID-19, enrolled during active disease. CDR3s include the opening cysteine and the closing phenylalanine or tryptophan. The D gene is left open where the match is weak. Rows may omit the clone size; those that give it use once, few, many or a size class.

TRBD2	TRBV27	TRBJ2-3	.	CASSLAGGLDTQYF	TGTGCCAGCAGTTTGGCGGGGGGGTTAGATACGCAGTATTTT
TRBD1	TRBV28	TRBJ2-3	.	CASSYRGDTQYF	TGTGCCAGCAGTTACAGGGGCGATACGCAGTATTTT
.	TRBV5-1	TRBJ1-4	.	CASSLATGGNEKLFF	TGCGCCAGCAGCCTTGCCACGGGGGGAAATGAAAAACTGTTTTTT
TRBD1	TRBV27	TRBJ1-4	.	CASSLSPGGRGPMGEKLFF	TGTGCCAGCAGTTTATCGCCAGGGGGGAGAGGCCCAATGGGGGAAAAACTGTTTTTT
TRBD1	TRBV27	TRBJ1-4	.	CASTAKTGGGYEKLFF	TGTGCCAGCACAGCCAAGACAGGGGGAGGGTATGAAAAACTGTTTTTT
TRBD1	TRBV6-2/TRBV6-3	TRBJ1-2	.	CASSFGQAGVGYTF	TGTGCCAGCAGTTTTGGACAGGCCGGCGTTGGCTACACCTTC
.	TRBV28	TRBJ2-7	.	CANSPRRGEQYF	TGTGCCAACTCGCCTAGGAGGGGCGAGCAGTACTTC
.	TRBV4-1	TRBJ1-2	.	CASSQVVANYGYTF	TGCGCCAGCAGCCAAGTGGTAGCTAACTATGGCTACACCTTC
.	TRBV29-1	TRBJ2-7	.	CSVEAGTEQYF	TGCAGCGTTGAAGCGGGTACCGAGCAGTACTTC
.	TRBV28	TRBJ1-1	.	CASSLVIGALDSEAFF	TGTGCCAGCAGTTTGGTTATAGGGGCCCTCGATAGTGAAGCTTTCTTT
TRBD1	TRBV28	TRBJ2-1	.	CASGGQGLGNEQFF	TGTGCCAGCGGGGGACAGGGTTTGGGGAATGAGCAGTTCTTC
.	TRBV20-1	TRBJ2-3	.	CSASLARADTQYF	TGCAGTGCTAGTTTAGCGAGGGCAGATACGCAGTATTTT
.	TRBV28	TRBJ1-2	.	CASIDGGGWDYGYTF	TGTGCCAGCATCGATGGGGGAGGGTGGGACTATGGCTACACCTTC
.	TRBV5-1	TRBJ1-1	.	CASSLVRGNTEAFF	TGCGCCAGCAGCTTGGTTCGAGGGAACACTGAAGCTTTCTTT
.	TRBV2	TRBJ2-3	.	CASSLDRTDTQYF	TGTGCCAGCAGCCTTGACAGAACAGATACGCAGTATTTT
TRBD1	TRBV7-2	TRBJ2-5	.	CASSLALRQGETQYF	TGTGCCAGCAGCTTAGCCCTCCGACAGGGAGAGACCCAGTACTTC
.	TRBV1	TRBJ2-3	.	CTSSQERAGGRFTDTQYF	TGCACCAGCAGCCAAGAGCGGGCGGGGGGGCGATTCACAGATACGCAGTATTTT
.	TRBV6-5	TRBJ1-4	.	CASSYSGPSRGEKLFF	TGTGCCAGCAGTTACTCGGGTCCGTCGCGGGGTGAAAAACTGTTTTTT
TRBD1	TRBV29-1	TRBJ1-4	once	CSVGGQLEKLFF	TGCAGCGTTGGGGGACAGTTAGAAAAACTGTTTTTT
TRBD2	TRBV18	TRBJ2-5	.	CASSPRLAETQYF	TGTGCCAGCTCACCGAGACTAGCAGAGACCCAGTACTTC
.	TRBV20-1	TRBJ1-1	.	CSASDTANTEAFF	TGCAGTGCTAGTGATACAGCGAACACTGAAGCTTTCTTT
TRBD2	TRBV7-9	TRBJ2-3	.	CASSVGLAGKLGRGTQYF	TGTGCCAGCAGCGTGGGACTAGCGGGAAAACTCGGGCGAGGTACGCAGTATTTT
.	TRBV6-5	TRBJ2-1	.	CASSFSRLVEQFF	TGTGCCAGCAGTTTTTCTAGACTCGTTGAGCAGTTCTTC